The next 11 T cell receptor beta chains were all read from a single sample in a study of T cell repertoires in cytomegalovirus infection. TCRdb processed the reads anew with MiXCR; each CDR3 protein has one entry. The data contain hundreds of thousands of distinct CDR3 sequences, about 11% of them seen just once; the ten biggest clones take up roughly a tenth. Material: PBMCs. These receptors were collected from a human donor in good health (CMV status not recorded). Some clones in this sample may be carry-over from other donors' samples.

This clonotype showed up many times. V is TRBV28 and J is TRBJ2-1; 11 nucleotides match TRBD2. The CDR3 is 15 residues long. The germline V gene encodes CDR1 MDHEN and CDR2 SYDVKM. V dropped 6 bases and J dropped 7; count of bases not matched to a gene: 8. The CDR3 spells CASSPTSGSANEQFF. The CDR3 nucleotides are TGTGCCAGCAGCCCTACTAGCGGGAGCGCTAATGAGCAGTTCTTC.

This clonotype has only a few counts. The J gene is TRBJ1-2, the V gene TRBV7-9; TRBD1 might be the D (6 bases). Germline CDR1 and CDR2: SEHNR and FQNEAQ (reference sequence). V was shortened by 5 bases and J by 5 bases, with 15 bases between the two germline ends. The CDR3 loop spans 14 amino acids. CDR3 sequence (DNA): TGTGCCAGCAGCCCGAACTACAGGGAATATGGCTACACCTTC. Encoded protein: CASSPNYREYGYTF.

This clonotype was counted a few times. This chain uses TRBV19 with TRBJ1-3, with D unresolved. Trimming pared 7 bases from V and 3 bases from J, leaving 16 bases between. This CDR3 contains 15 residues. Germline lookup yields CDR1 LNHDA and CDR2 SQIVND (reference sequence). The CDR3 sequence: CASTSLGLSGNTIYF. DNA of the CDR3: TGTGCCAGTACCTCTCTCGGGTTGAGTGGAAACACCATATATTTT.

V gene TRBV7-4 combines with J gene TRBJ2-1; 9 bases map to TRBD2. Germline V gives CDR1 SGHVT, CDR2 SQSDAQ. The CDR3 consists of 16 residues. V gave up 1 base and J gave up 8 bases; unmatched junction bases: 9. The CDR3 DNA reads TGTGCCAGCAGCTTAGGTGGCGGGAGGGCCTCAGATGAGCAGTTCTTC. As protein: CASSLGGGRASDEQFF. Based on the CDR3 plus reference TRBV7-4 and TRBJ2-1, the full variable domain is GAGVSQSPRYKVAKRGRDVALRCDSISGHVTLYWYRQTLGQGSEVLTYSQSDAQRDKSGRPSGRFSAERPERSVSTLKIQRTEQGDSAVYLCASSLGGGRASDEQFFGPGTRLTVL.

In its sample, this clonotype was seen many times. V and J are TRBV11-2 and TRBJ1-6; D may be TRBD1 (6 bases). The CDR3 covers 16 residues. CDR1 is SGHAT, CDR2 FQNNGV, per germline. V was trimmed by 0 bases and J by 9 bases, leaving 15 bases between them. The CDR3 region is CASSLDRRQVISPLHF. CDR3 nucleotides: TGTGCCAGCAGCTTAGATCGTCGACAGGTTATTTCACCCCTCCACTTT.

The CDR3 region is CASSVEAGGNTIYF. CDR3 coding DNA: TGTGCCAGCAGCGTAGAGGCAGGAGGAAACACCATATATTTT. The chain has TRBV9 and TRBJ1-3; no clear D. Germline-derived CDR1 and CDR2 are SGDLS and YYNGEE. V was shortened by 0 bases and J by 4 bases, with 8 bases between the two germline ends. The length of the CDR3 is 14 residues.

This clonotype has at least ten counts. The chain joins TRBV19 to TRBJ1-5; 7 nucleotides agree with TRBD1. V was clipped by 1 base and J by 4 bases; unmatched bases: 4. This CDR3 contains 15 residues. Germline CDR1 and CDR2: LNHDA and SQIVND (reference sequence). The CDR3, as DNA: TGTGCCAGTAGTATAGTCAGGGGGGGAAATCAGCCCCAGCATTTT. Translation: CASSIVRGGNQPQHF.

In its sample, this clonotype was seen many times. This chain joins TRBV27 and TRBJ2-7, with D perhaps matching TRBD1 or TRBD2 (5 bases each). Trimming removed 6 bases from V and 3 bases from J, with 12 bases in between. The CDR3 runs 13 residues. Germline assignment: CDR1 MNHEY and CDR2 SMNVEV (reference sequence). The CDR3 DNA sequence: TGTGCCAGCAGCTTGGGACCCCTCTACGAGCAGTACTTC. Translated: CASSLGPLYEQYF.

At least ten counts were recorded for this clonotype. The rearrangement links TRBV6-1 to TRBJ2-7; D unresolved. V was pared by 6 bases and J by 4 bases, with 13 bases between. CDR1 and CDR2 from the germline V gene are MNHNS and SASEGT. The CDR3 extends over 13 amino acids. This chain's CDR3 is CASSNNRAYEQYF. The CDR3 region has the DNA TGTGCCAGCAGCAATAATAGGGCTTACGAGCAGTACTTC.

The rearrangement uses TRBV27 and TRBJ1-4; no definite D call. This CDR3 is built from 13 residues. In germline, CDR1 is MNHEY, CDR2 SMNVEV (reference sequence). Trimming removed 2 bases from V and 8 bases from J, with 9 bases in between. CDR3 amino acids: CASSLLPEEKLFF. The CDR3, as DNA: TGTGCCAGCAGTTTACTGCCTGAAGAAAAACTGTTTTTT.

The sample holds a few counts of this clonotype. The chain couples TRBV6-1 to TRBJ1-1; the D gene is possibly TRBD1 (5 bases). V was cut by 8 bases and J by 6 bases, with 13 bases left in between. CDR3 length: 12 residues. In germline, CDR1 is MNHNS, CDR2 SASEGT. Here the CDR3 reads CASASLGPEAFF. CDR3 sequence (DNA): TGTGCCAGCGCCTCTTTGGGACCTGAAGCTTTCTTT.